These 14 T cell receptor beta chains came from one sample sequenced in a study of cytomegalovirus exposure and HLA in healthy donors. Amplification used 60 Vbeta primers and 13 Jbeta primers. Data came from immunoSEQ multiplex PCR; TCRdb stores just in-frame clones and leaves some out. The table lists over 75,000 clones, around 59% of them singletons, with 2% to 2.5% in the top ten. The sequenced sample consisted of PBMCs. These receptors were obtained from a human donor in good health.

This chain connects TRBV11-2 to TRBJ2-3; 10 bases align to TRBD2. Germline values: CDR1 SGHAT, CDR2 FQNNGV. This CDR3 spans 15 amino acids. J gave up 4 bases and V 5 bases, and 6 bases lay outside the gene matches. The CDR3 reads CASSPSGGAADTQYF. The CDR3 nucleotides read TGTGCCAGCAGCCCGAGCGGGGGGGCCGCAGATACGCAGTATTTT.

The chain joins TRBV5-1 to TRBJ2-7; 8 nucleotides agree with TRBD1. V shed 0 bases and J 4 bases; nucleotides not matched to a gene: 6. The CDR3 runs 15 residues. In germline, CDR1 is SGHRS, CDR2 YFSETQ. CDR3 amino acids: CASSLGPGGAYEQYF. In DNA form, the CDR3 reads TGCGCCAGCAGCTTGGGTCCAGGGGGCGCATACGAGCAGTACTTC.

J is TRBJ1-3 and V is TRBV5-6; maybe TRBD1 (6 bases). The germline V gene has CDR1 SGHDT and CDR2 YYEEEE. The CDR3 is made up of 16 amino acids. With 4 bases removed from V and 2 bases from J, the gap between germline ends came to 16 bases. CDR3: CASSQTAGAPGNTIYF. In DNA, the CDR3 is TGTGCCAGCAGCCAGACAGCGGGGGCTCCTGGAAACACCATATATTTT.

V and J are TRBV4-3 and TRBJ1-1; D is undetermined. CDR3 length equals 13 residues. The V end was cut by 0 bases, the J end by 1 base, with 3 bases between. CDR1 is LGHNA and CDR2 is YSLEER in the germline V gene. Written as DNA, the CDR3 is TGCGCCAGCAGCCAAGAGCGGAACACTGAAGCTTTCTTT. This translates into CASSQERNTEAFF.

This chain links TRBV7-2 with TRBJ1-5; 8 nucleotides align to TRBD1. Germline V CDR1 and CDR2: SGHTA, FQGNSA. Germline trimming cut 6 bases from V and 5 bases from J; bases unmatched to any gene: 3. This CDR3 contains 13 residues. CDR3 protein: CASSLDRDQPQHF. DNA of the CDR3: TGTGCCAGCAGTTTGGACAGGGATCAGCCCCAGCATTTT.

Only a few counts were recorded for this clone. The chain links TRBV11-2 to TRBJ1-4; 10 bases are a match to TRBD1. Germline loops: CDR1 SGHAT, CDR2 FQNNGV. V shed 5 bases, J shed 4 bases, and the junction held 4 bases outside the gene matches. The CDR3 totals 15 residues. The CDR3 nucleotides are TGTGCCAGCAGCACCAGGGACAGGGGTAATGAAAAACTGTTTTTT. Protein sequence: CASSTRDRGNEKLFF.

The V gene is TRBV5-4, the J gene TRBJ1-6; D unclear. Germline CDR1 is SGHNT and CDR2 is YYREEE (reference sequence). This CDR3 is 16 amino acids long. Between the trimmed V and J ends, which lost 0 bases and 1 base, there was a span of 8 bases. The CDR3 loop reads CASSLAGGSYNSPLHF. For the CDR3, the DNA is TGTGCCAGCAGCTTGGCCGGAGGGTCCTATAATTCACCCCTCCACTTT.

The gene calls are TRBV5-1 and TRBJ2-7; unclear D gene. The germline V and J ends were trimmed by 1 base and 6 bases, with 11 bases remaining between them. The germline CDR1 and CDR2 sequences are SGHRS and YFSETQ. The CDR3 has 13 residues. The CDR3 nucleotides read TGCGCCAGCAGCTTGATCTCCAGAGGCGAGCAGTACTTC. Protein product: CASSLISRGEQYF.

This clone was picked up a small number of times. V usage is TRBV18 and J usage is TRBJ2-5; D is uncertain. CDR1 and CDR2 (germline): KGHSH, LQKENI. CDR3 length: 12 amino acids. The V end was cut by 3 bases, the J end by 5 bases, with 7 bases between. CDR3 loop: CASSPAEETQYF. CDR3 DNA: TGTGCCAGCTCACCGGCGGAGGAGACCCAGTACTTC. Full variable domain (rest looked up from reference TRBV18 and TRBJ2-5): NAGVMQNPRHLVRRRGQEARLRCSPMKGHSHVYWYRQLPEEGLKFMVYLQKENIIDESGMPKERFSAEFPKEGPSILRIQQVVRGDSAAYFCASSPAEETQYFGPGTRLLVL.

The chain couples TRBV9 to TRBJ2-2; 9 bases agree with TRBD2. J was trimmed by 1 base and V by 4 bases; bases with no gene match: 8. This CDR3 comprises 17 residues. Germline assignment: CDR1 SGDLS and CDR2 YYNGEE. The CDR3 reads CASSQLSGGLNTGELFF. CDR3 in DNA: TGTGCCAGCAGCCAACTTAGCGGGGGACTGAACACCGGGGAGCTGTTTTTT.

The CDR3 nucleotides read TGTGCCAGCAGCTTCGGGTCGGGAGCTAACTATGGCTACACCTTC. Its translation is CASSFGSGANYGYTF. This chain joins TRBV5-4 and TRBJ1-2; no firm D call. This CDR3 has 15 residues. Looked up from germline, CDR1 is SGHNT and CDR2 is YYREEE (reference sequence). V lost 2 bases and J 0 bases, leaving 11 bases between the germline ends. Variable domain in full (rest from reference TRBV5-4 and TRBJ1-2): ETGVTQSPTHLIKTRGQQVTLRCSSQSGHNTVSWYQQALGQGPQFIFQYYREEENGRGNFPPRFSGLQFPNYSSELNVNALELDDSALYLCASSFGSGANYGYTFGSGTRLTVV.

The rearrangement joins TRBV7-3 to TRBJ2-2; D not resolved. Trimming took 5 bases from V and 6 from J, leaving 10 bases between them. This CDR3 spans 13 amino acids. The germline gives CDR1 SGHTA, CDR2 FQGTGA. The CDR3 here is CASSVKRPGELFF. As DNA, the CDR3 is TGTGCCAGCAGCGTCAAGAGGCCCGGGGAGCTGTTTTTT.

The CDR3 here is CASSLLESGYGYTF. CDR3 in DNA: TGTGCCAGCAGCTTGTTAGAGTCGGGCTATGGCTACACCTTC. V is TRBV5-6 and J is TRBJ1-2; D is unclear. Trimming removed 1 base from V and 4 bases from J, with 11 bases in between. The V gene's germline CDR1 is SGHDT and CDR2 YYEEEE. The CDR3 loop spans 14 amino acids.

This clone is a singleton in its sample. The chain has TRBV27 and TRBJ1-2; weak D call: TRBD1 (5 bases). V was shortened by 3 bases and J by 6 bases, with 11 bases between the two germline ends. This CDR3 has 13 amino acids. Germline V CDR1 and CDR2: MNHEY, SMNVEV (reference sequence). The CDR3 protein is CASSFSGFNGYTF. The DNA of the CDR3 is TGTGCCAGCAGTTTCTCAGGGTTTAATGGCTACACCTTC.